The entry below gives a single T cell receptor (beta chain) sequence along with its context. The data originate from a study of blood T cell repertoires in COVID-19. On the study more broadly: Donors in the United States, Italy and Spain gave samples during acute or convalescent COVID-19. From T cells, B-cell-depleted T cells, or PBMCs came the material, which was cDNA or gDNA.

Per the study methods: Amplifying reference gene primers gave estimates of nucleated cell counts. Data came from immunoSEQ multiplex PCR; TCRdb stores just in-frame clones and leaves some out. That table is the source of V, J and clone size, and D and trimming were worked out from the DNA. The sample records some 300,000 clones, about 91% being singletons. Source material: peripheral blood. The receptor comes from a woman aged 25 to 39 who had recovered from COVID-19.

The CDR3 DNA sequence: TGTGCCAGCAGCCGCGGGGACAGTCAGACTAATGAAAAACTGTTTTTT. Its translation is CASSRGDSQTNEKLFF. The V and J genes are TRBV4-2 and TRBJ1-4; 7 bases match TRBD1. Germline assignment: CDR1 LGHNA and CDR2 YNFKEQ. V trimming: 4 bases; J trimming: 2 bases; junction bases outside the gene matches: 7. This CDR3 has 16 amino acids.